This T cell receptor beta chain was recorded in a study of control samples from healthy donors and cancer patients (dated by TCRdb to the early 2020s). Per the germline V gene (reference sequence), SGHKS is the CDR1 and YYEKEE is the CDR2. The CDR3, cysteine through phenylalanine, is 15 amino acids long. Kept here is only the CDR3 DNA, which spans 45 bases and is read in frame from base 1. V is clipped by 0 bases and J by 7 bases, and the sequence between their germline boundaries is 11 bases long. The receptor library was made with the immunoSEQ multiplex PCR assay. The source is immuneACCESS, and TCRdb retained only in-frame sequences with V and J called. Part of the clones is not carried over; for the studies checked, unresolved V genes explain less than half of this, and the remainder is unexplained. Within this sample are about 22,000 clones, with around 80% of them counted one time only. The biggest ten clones account for roughly 24% of the sample.

With respect to this clone: Its antigen has not been determined. No qualities accompany the bases; no much larger clone lies one base away.

Sample: PBMCs. The TCR sequence derives from a man aged 55 to 70 with colorectal cancer. In this chain, TRBV5-5 is recombined with TRBJ1-6, with a tentative D gene TRBD1 over 5 matching bases. DNA sequence: TGTGCCAGCAGCTTGGCGGGACCCACGAATTCACCCCTCCACTTT. Translated, it gives CASSLAGPTNSPLHF.